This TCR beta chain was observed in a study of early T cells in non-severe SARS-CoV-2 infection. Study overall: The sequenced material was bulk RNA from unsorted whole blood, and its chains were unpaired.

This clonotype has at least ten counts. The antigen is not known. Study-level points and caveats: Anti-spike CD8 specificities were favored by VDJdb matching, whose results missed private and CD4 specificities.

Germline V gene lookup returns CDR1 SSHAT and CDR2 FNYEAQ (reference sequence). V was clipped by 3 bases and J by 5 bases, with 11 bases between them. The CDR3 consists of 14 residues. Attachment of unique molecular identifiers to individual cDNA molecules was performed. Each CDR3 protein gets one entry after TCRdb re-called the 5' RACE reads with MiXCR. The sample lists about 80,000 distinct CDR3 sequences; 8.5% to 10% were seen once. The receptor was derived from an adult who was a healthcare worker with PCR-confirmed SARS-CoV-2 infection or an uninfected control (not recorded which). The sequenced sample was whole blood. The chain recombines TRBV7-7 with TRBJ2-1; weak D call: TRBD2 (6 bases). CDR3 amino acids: CASSFRDFDNEQFF. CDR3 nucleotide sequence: TGTGCCAGCAGCTTCCGGGACTTTGACAATGAGCAGTTCTTC. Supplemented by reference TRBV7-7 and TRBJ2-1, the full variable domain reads GAGVSQSPRYKVTKRGQDVTLRCDPISSHATLYWYQQALGQGPEFLTYFNYEAQPDKSGLPSDRFSAERPEGSISTLTIQRTEQRDSAMYRCASSFRDFDNEQFFGPGTRLTVL.